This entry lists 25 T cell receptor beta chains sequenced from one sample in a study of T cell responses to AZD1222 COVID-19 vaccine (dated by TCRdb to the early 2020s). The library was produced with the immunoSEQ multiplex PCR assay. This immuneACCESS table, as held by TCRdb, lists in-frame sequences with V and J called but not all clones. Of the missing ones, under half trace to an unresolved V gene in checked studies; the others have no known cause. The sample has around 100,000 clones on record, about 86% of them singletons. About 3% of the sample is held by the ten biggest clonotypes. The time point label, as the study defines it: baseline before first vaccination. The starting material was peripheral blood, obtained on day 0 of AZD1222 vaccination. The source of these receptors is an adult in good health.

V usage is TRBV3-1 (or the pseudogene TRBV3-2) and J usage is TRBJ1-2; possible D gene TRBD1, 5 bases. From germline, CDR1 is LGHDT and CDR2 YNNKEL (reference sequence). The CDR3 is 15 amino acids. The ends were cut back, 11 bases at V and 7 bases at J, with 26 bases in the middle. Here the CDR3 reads CACSTGTGAFGGYTF. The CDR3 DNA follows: TGTGCCTGCTCGACGGGGACGGGAGCCTTTGGTGGCTACACCTTC.

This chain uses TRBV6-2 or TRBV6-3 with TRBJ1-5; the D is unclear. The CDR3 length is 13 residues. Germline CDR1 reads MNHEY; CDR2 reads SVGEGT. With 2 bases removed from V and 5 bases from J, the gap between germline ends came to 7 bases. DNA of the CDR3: TGTGCCAGCAGTTACGGCCGTTATCAGCCCCAGCATTTT. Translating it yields CASSYGRYQPQHF.

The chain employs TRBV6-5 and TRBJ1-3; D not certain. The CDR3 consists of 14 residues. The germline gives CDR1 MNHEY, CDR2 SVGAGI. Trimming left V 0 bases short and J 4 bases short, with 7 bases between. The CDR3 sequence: CASSYSPVGNTIYF. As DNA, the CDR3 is TGTGCCAGCAGTTACTCGCCCGTGGGAAACACCATATATTTT.

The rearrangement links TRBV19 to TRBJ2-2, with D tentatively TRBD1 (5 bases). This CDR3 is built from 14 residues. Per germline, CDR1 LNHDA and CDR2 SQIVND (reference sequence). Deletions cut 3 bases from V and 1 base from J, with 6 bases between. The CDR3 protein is CASSIRVNTGELFF. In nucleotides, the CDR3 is TGTGCCAGTAGTATCAGGGTGAACACCGGGGAGCTGTTTTTT.

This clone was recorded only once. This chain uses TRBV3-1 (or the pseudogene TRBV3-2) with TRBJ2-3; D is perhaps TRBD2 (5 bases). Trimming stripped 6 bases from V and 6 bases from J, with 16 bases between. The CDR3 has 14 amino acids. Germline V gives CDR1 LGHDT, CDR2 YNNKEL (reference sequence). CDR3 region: CASSQILASDTQYF. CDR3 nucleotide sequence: TGTGCCAGCAGTCAGATCCTAGCTTCCGATACGCAGTATTTT.

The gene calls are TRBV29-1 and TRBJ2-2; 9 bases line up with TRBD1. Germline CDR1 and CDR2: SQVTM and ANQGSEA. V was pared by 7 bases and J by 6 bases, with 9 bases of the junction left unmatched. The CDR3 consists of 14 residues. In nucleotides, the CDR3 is TGCAGCGGTGGGACAGGGAGATTTGCCGGGGAGCTGTTTTTT. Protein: CSGGTGRFAGELFF.

CDR3 coding DNA: TGTGCCAGCAGCCTAACAGAGGAAAATTCACCCCTCCACTTT. Amino acids: CASSLTEENSPLHF. This chain connects TRBV3-1 (or the pseudogene TRBV3-2) to TRBJ1-6; D not resolved. The germline V gene has CDR1 LGHDT and CDR2 YNNKEL (reference sequence). The CDR3 extends over 14 amino acids. V lost 4 bases to trimming and J lost 7 bases, with 11 bases between them.

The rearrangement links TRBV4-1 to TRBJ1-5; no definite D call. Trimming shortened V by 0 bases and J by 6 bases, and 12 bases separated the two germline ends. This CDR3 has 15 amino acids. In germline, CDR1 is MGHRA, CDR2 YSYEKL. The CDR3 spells CASSQEQRSLQPQHF. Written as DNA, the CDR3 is TGCGCCAGCAGCCAAGAACAAAGGAGTCTTCAGCCCCAGCATTTT.

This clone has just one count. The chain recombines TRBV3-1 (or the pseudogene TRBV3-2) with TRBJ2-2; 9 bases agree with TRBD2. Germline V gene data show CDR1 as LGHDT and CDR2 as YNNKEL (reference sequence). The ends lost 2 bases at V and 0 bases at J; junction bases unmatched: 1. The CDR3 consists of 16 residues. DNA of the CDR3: TGTGCCAGCAGCCAAATAGCGGGGGCGAACACCGGGGAGCTGTTTTTT. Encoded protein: CASSQIAGANTGELFF.

The CDR3 DNA reads TGTGCCAGCAGCTTATCAAAAGACTTAGAGCAGTACTTC. Translating it yields CASSLSKDLEQYF. The rearrangement joins TRBV7-9 to TRBJ2-7; D gene unclear. Per germline, CDR1 SEHNR and CDR2 FQNEAQ (reference sequence). The CDR3 runs 13 residues. V lost 2 bases to trimming and J lost 7 bases, with 12 bases between them.

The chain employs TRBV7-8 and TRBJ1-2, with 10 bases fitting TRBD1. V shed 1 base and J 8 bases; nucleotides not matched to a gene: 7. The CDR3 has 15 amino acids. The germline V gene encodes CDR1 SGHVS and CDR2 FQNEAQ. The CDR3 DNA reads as TGTGCCAGCAGCTTAGTCTCGGGGACAGGGGCCGGCTACACCTTC. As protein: CASSLVSGTGAGYTF.

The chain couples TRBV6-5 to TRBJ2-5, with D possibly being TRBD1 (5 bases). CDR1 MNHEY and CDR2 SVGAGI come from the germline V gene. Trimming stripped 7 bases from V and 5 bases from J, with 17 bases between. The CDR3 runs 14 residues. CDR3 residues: CASTPRVGGETQYF. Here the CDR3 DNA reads TGTGCCAGCACCCCCAGGGTCGGTGGGGAGACCCAGTACTTC.

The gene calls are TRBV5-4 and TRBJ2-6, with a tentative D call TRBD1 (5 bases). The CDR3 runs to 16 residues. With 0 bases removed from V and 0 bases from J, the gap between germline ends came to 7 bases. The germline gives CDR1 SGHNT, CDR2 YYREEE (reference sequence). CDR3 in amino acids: CASSLDRNSGANVLTF. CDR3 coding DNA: TGTGCCAGCAGCTTGGACAGGAACTCTGGGGCCAACGTCCTGACTTTC.

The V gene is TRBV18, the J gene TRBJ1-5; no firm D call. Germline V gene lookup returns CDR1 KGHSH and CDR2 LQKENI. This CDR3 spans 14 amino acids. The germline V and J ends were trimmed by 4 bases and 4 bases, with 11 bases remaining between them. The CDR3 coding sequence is TGTGCCAGCTCACAGGGTATTAATAATCAGCCCCAGCATTTT. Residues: CASSQGINNQPQHF.

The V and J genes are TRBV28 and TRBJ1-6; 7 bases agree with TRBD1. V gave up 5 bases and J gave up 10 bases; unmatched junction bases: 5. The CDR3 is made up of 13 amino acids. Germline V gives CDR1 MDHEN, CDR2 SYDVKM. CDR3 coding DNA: TGTGCCAGCAGTCCTAACAGGGGCTCACCCCTCCACTTT. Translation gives CASSPNRGSPLHF.

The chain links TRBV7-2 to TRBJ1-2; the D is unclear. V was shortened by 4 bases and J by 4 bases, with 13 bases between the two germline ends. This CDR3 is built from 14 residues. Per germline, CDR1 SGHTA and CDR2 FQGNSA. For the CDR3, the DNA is TGTGCCAGCAGCTCCGTCCGGACCCCCTATGGCTACACCTTC. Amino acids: CASSSVRTPYGYTF.

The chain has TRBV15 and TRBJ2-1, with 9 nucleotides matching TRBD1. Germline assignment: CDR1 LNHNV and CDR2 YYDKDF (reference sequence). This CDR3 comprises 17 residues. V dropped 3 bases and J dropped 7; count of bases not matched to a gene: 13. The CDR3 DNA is TGTGCCACCAGCAGTCCGGACAGGGGCCGGATTCGGAATGAGCAGTTCTTC. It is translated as CATSSPDRGRIRNEQFF.

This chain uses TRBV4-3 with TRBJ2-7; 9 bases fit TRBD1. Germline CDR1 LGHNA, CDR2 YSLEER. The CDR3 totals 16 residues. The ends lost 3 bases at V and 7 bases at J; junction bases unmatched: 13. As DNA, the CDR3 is TGCGCCAGCAGCCACGGACCGGGACAGGGCCTCGGGGAGCAGTACTTC. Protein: CASSHGPGQGLGEQYF.

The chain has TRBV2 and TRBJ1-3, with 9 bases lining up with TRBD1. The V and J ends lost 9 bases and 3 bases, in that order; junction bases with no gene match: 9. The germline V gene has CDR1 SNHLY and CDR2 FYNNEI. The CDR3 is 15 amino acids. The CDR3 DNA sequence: TGTGCCAGAACGACAGGGGGGTCTCGTGGAAACACCATATATTTT. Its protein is CARTTGGSRGNTIYF.

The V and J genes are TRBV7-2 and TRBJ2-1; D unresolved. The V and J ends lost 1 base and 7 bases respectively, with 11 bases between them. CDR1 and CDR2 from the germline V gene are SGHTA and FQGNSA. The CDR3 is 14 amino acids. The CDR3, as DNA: TGTGCCAGCAGCTTAGTGCCGGTGGGGAATGAGCAGTTCTTC. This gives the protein CASSLVPVGNEQFF.

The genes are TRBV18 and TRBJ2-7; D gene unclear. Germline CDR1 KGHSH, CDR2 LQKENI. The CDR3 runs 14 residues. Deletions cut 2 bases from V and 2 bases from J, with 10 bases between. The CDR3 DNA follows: TGTGCCAGCTCACCAGCAAGAGTGCCCTACGAGCAGTACTTC. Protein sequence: CASSPARVPYEQYF. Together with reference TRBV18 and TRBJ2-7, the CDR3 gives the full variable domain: NAGVMQNPRHLVRRRGQEARLRCSPMKGHSHVYWYRQLPEEGLKFMVYLQKENIIDESGMPKERFSAEFPKEGPSILRIQQVVRGDSAAYFCASSPARVPYEQYFGPGTRLTVT.

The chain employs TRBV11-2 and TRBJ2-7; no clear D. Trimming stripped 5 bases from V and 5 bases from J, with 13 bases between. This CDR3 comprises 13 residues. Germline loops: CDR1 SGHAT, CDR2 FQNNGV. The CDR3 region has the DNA TGTGCCAGCAGCAACAGCTGGGGTAACGAGCAGTACTTC. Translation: CASSNSWGNEQYF.

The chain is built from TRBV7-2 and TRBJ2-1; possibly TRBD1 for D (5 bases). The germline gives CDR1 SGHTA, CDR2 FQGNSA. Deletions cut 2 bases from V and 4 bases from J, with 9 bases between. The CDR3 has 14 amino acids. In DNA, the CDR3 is TGTGCCAGCAGCTTAATGGGGCAGTACAATGAGCAGTTCTTC. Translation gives CASSLMGQYNEQFF. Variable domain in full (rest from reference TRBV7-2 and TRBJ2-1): GAGVSQSPSNKVTEKGKDVELRCDPISGHTALYWYRQSLGQGLEFLIYFQGNSAPDKSGLPSDRFSAERTGGSVSTLTIQRTQQEDSAVYLCASSLMGQYNEQFFGPGTRLTVL.

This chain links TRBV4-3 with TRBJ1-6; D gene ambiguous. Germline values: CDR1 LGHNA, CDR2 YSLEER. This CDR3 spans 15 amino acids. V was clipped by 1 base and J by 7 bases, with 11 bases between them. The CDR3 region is CASSQVFSGNSPLHF. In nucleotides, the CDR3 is TGCGCCAGCAGCCAAGTCTTTTCGGGCAATTCACCCCTCCACTTT.

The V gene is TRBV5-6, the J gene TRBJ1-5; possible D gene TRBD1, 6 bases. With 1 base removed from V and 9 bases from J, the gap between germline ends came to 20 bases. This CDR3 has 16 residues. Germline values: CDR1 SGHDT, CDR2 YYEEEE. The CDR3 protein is CASSLLSGADFGPQHF. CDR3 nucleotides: TGTGCCAGCAGCTTGTTGTCAGGGGCCGATTTTGGGCCCCAGCATTTT.